This T cell receptor (beta chain) was recovered during a study of monozygotic twins with cystic fibrosis. Background on the study: Library input was 2.5 to 3.5 micrograms of fragmented DNA, with 15 PCR cycles. Study-wide results and caveats: Co-twins had the most similar V usage for 13 of 16 pairs, J for 8. Median Simpson clonality of approximately 0.01 suggested naive T cells predominated. Shared CDR3 numbers were not associated with age, concordance or severity.

In germline, CDR1 is MNHEY, CDR2 SVGAGI. The CDR3 consists of 15 residues. J was trimmed by 4 bases and V by 7 bases; bases with no gene match: 9. This table comes from immunoSEQ multiplex PCR, and its TCRdb copy is limited to in-frame clones, with some not included. The sample consists of approximately 28,000 clones, around four fifths of them appearing once. This clone was detected once. Its antigen is unidentified. This chain connects TRBV6-5 to TRBJ1-5, with 8 bases that match TRBD1. The TCR sequence derives from a girl aged 2-9 years with cystic fibrosis. Material for sequencing was blood. Here the CDR3 reads CASKHRYRGNQPQHF. The CDR3 coding sequence is TGTGCCAGCAAGCACAGATACAGGGGGAATCAGCCCCAGCATTTT.